This TCR beta chain was sequenced for a study of T cells in Graves' hyperthyroidism and ophthalmopathy. The CDR3 consists of 15 residues. V lost 11 bases and J lost 0, with 14 bases in between. Germline CDR1 SEHNR, CDR2 FQNEAQ (reference sequence). Amplified TCR beta CDR3 regions came from RNA transcripts. First-round RT-PCR targeting the TCR CDR3 was performed with the HTBI primer set. From the multiplex PCR reads, TCRdb called clonotypes with MiXCR, one entry per CDR3 protein. Counted here are over 650,000 distinct CDR3 sequences, roughly 17% occurring once; the ten biggest clones make up roughly 8%.

The specimen was blood. This receptor was taken from a man aged 18 to 30 with Graves' hyperthyroidism. The chain joins TRBV7-9 to TRBJ2-6; D is undetermined. For the CDR3, the DNA is TGTGCCCACCGGGTTGCTAGCTCTGGGGCCAACGTCCTGACTTTC. Its translation is CAHRVASSGANVLTF.